The T cell receptor beta chain described here comes from a study of cytomegalovirus exposure and HLA in healthy donors (TCRdb year 2017). Turning to the overall study: According to an earlier analysis of 587 of the donors, about 179 million T cells yielded some 110 million unique TCR beta sequences and approximately 300 Gb of sequence data. Every repertoire in the discovery cohort had been generated on one and the same sequencing platform. The number of donors typed differed by locus, with roughly 620-630 for A, B, C, DRB1 and DQB1, about 500 for DQA1, 600 to 610 for DPA1, and approximately 470 for DPB1. The study aimed to test whether signatures of past pathogen exposure could be identified by cataloging public T cell receptors. To decide whether each TCR beta V gene segment behaved as functional or pseudogenic, an earlier analysis of approximately 590 of the donors relied on high-throughput TCR beta sequencing. Among some 410 genotyped donors of the cohort, an average of approximately 230,000 unique TCR beta nucleotide sequences were sequenced per donor, around a sixth of them non-productive. Rather than drawing on any new phenotypic data, the later analysis identified candidate immune exposures from TCR beta sequences and the way those sequences occurred across donors. The study combined high-throughput TCR immunosequencing, statistical association of individual TCRs with disease status, and machine learning to predict cytomegalovirus infection status. Genome-wide SNP genotypes for about 55% of the roughly 670 donors were used in a later genetic analysis, which treated that subset as a discovery cohort. Besides the first cohort of approximately 710 subjects, a separate validation cohort made up of 90 to 150 different subjects was used. The T cell repertoires of 666 subjects were profiled by immunosequencing and related to cytomegalovirus serostatus. Of the roughly 400 genotyped donors, around 81% fell in the genetic ancestry cluster associated with self-reported Caucasian donors. Class I and class II HLA loci were covered by the typing at four-digit resolution. An early release covering roughly 600 HLA-typed donors comprised about 300 gigabases of sequencing data and approximately 80 million unique TCR sequences. Roughly five DR-DQ haplotypes were handled as single units for association and clustering because linkage in the cohort was strong. To study patterns of TCR occurrence, a later analysis re-analyzed previously published TCR beta repertoires from 666 donors and added high-resolution HLA genotyping. Donor age, sex, ethnicity and CMV serostatus were collected together with the repertoire data.

The cohort consisted of some 670 healthy bone marrow donors. Cohort members were all nominally healthy when sampled, although unrecorded immune exposures were likely present. The donor was CMV seropositive and belonged to the group of 250 to 350 seropositive cohort members. A peripheral blood sample was collected from each donor, and TCR beta sequencing was performed on peripheral blood mononuclear cells. The Qiagen DNeasy Blood Extraction Kit was used to extract genomic DNA from the blood cell samples. According to the germline V gene (reference sequence), CDR1 reads LNHDA and CDR2 reads SQIVND. V was cut back by 2 bases and J by 1 base, leaving a gap of 11 bases between them. From its cysteine to its phenylalanine, the CDR3 spans 15 amino acids. The read is trimmed to its CDR3 DNA, 45 bases read in frame from base 1. What the study reported, not specific to this receptor: Because HLA typing was unavailable for some donors at each locus, only the typed subset was used in association tests. The authors suggested that the approach could potentially be extended to other disease states and immunological phenotypes. In the study, some 180 TCR beta chains were listed as associated with cytomegalovirus. According to a later analysis, most CMV-associated TCR beta chains appeared to be HLA-restricted, and the HLA associations seemed to be driven largely by CMV exposure. Because counts were too low, some 16 rarely observed V segments, including chromosome 9 orphons, were excluded from the earlier analysis of under 650 of the donors. The cohort was sequenced for TCR beta chains only, and without alpha or paired-chain data the features that could be detected were limited. CMV serostatus was the only immune exposure information available for the cohort. In a later analysis, HLA-associated TCR beta chains showed more clonal expansion and lower generation probabilities than non-associated chains that were equally common. A further reported finding was that TCR beta sequences accurately predicted the HLA-A and HLA-B alleles for most subjects in the first cohort. In a later genetic analysis, fewer N-insertions in productive TCRs were reported among donors in an Asian-associated ancestry cluster than the approximately 630-donor mean. The 87-base-pair reads could not distinguish some IMGT-functional V segments, including TRBV6-2 and TRBV6-3, so those segments were excluded. Correlated functional status among segregating V segments might be attributable to linkage disequilibrium, but an unknown experimental factor could not be ruled out. Roughly uniform sequencing depth across donors was assumed in presence/absence analyses, although this assumption may not hold. In a later genetic analysis, a missense DCLRE1C variant was associated with V-gene and J-gene trimming of TCR beta chains, and the association was replicated in an independent cohort. A later analysis reported that several top co-occurrence clusters appeared linked to parvovirus B19, influenza, CMV and Epstein-Barr virus. At a false discovery rate of 0.05, a later analysis linked some 17,000 TCR beta sequences to specific HLA alleles. Across donors, most TCR sequences were observed very rarely, whereas some public TCRs were present in many individuals. In a later analysis, TCR association rates were found to vary across HLA loci, with the most associated TCRs seen for DRB1 alleles and the fewest for HLA-C alleles. In vitro tests confirmed that a few of the cytomegalovirus-associated TCR beta chains recognize cytomegalovirus antigens. Strong co-occurrence of HLA alleles, especially DR and DQ, made assigning TCR associations to individual alleles difficult. Cytomegalovirus status was reported to be diagnosed by the classifier with high specificity and sensitivity in both the original and validation cohorts. A cluster of highly shared sequence variants was judged likely to represent a technical artifact of the sequencing pipeline. Broadly in line with IMGT annotations, most TCR beta V segments showed up in productive rearrangements about 87% or about 30% of the time in an earlier analysis of around 600 of the donors.

Libraries were constructed by the immunoSEQ multiplex PCR assay. The multiplex PCR relied on a mix of 60 forward primers for TCR Vbeta segments and 13 reverse primers for TCR Jbeta segments. A multiplex PCR assay on genomic DNA amplified the CDR3 region of rearranged TCR beta genes. The Illumina HiSeq System was used to sequence the amplified TCR beta libraries as 87-base-pair reads. The authors' pipeline ran thus. A later analysis counted tens of millions of unique TCR beta chains across the 666 repertoires, and 9.5 million to 11 million of these chains were shared by at least two donors. A nearest-neighbor algorithm error-corrected the raw reads and collapsed the reads into unique sequences, merging closely related sequences to remove PCR and sequencing errors. Alignment of CDR3 sequences to IMGT reference sequences was used to assign V, D and J gene segments. For a sequence to be retained, a match of at least six nucleotides to both a V gene segment and a J gene segment was required. A rearrangement counted as productive if the CDR3 had no stop codons and remained in frame with V and J, and every other rearrangement counted as non-productive. Following IMGT convention, CDR3 was defined as the stretch from the second conserved V-encoded cysteine to the conserved J-encoded phenylalanine. The earlier analysis of 550 to 650 of the donors excluded any sequence lacking an unambiguous match to a single V gene segment. In an earlier analysis of a few hundred of the donors, V segments were called functional above 56.7% productive rearrangements and were called segregating when the between-donor standard deviation exceeded 5%. A statistical classification framework was built to diagnose cytomegalovirus status from the catalog of TCR beta chain sequences. V and J gene assignment, in a later analysis, came from comparing TCR nucleotide sequences with IMGT/GENE-DB human TR gene sequences. In a later analysis, CDR3 sequences and most-parsimonious VDJ recombination scenarios were assigned using the TCRdist pipeline. In a later analysis, each TCR beta chain was defined by its CDR3 amino acid sequence together with its V-gene family, and reads lacking a unique V-gene family were excluded. A later analysis removed several hundred highly shared, low-generation-probability nucleotide sequences to deal with suspected cross-contamination and a sequencing artifact. In a later analysis, a clonal expansion index for each public chain was calculated from normalized within-repertoire ranks of inferred template counts. A later analysis computed generation probabilities with a VDJ recombination model fitted to out-of-frame rearrangements, and checked the results against IGoR. A later analysis scored TCR-TCR, TCR-HLA and TCR-CMV co-occurrence with hypergeometric tests, applying a repertoire-size bias correction to TCR pairs. False discovery rates were estimated in a later analysis by permuting HLA or CMV assignments 20 times. A later analysis grouped co-occurring TCRs with DBSCAN, adding TCRdist sequence similarity when clustering within HLA-allele-positive subsets. For co-occurrence clustering, repertoires with fewer than 30,000 or more than 120,000 public chains were excluded, along with roughly 5 repertoires with anomalous nucleotide sharing. Held by TCRdb, this immuneACCESS table contains in-frame sequences only and omits some clones. Under half of the omission traces to an unresolved V gene where checked; the cause of the rest is unknown. The V and J calls and clone size are taken from that table; D and trimming were inferred from the DNA. The sample yields some 170,000 clones; 9.5% were counted once. Of the sample, 1% to 1.5% is held by the ten largest clones.

A few counts support this clone. What this receptor recognizes is not known. The input lacks base qualities; no much larger clone sits a single base away. This sequence originates from a woman younger than 45 in good health and CMV-seropositive. The V gene is TRBV19 and the J gene is TRBJ1-1; TRBD1 could be the D gene, as 6 bases match. Sequenced material: PBMCs. The CDR3: CASSISRTANTEAFF. The nucleotide sequence reads as follows: TGTGCCAGTAGTATATCTAGGACAGCGAACACTGAAGCTTTCTTT.